These 2 T cell receptor beta chains originate from one sample sequenced in a study of T cell responses to AZD1222 COVID-19 vaccine. Assay used: immunoSEQ multiplex PCR; TCRdb lists only in-frame clones, some missing. This table holds about 120,000 clones, around 92% found once. The starting material was peripheral blood, obtained on day 0 of AZD1222 vaccination. The receptors here all came from an adult in good health.

This clone occurred once. The rearrangement joins TRBV4-1 to TRBJ1-2; the D gene is possibly TRBD1 (5 bases). This CDR3 has 15 amino acids. V was shortened by 3 bases and J by 2 bases, with 13 bases between the two germline ends. CDR1 and CDR2 from the germline V gene are MGHRA and YSYEKL. CDR3 nucleotide sequence: TGCGCCAGCAGCCACTCGGACATTGGGAACTATGGCTACACCTTC. This codes for CASSHSDIGNYGYTF.

To note about this clone: One junction end does not reproduce the germline sequence, and a read error may be involved. The CDR3 DNA reads TGTGCCAGCAGTTTAGCCTTGGAAGACAGTACATTC. It encodes CASSLALEDSTF. V usage is TRBV12-3 or TRBV12-4 and J usage is TRBJ1-2; D may be TRBD1 (5 bases). CDR3 length: 12 residues.